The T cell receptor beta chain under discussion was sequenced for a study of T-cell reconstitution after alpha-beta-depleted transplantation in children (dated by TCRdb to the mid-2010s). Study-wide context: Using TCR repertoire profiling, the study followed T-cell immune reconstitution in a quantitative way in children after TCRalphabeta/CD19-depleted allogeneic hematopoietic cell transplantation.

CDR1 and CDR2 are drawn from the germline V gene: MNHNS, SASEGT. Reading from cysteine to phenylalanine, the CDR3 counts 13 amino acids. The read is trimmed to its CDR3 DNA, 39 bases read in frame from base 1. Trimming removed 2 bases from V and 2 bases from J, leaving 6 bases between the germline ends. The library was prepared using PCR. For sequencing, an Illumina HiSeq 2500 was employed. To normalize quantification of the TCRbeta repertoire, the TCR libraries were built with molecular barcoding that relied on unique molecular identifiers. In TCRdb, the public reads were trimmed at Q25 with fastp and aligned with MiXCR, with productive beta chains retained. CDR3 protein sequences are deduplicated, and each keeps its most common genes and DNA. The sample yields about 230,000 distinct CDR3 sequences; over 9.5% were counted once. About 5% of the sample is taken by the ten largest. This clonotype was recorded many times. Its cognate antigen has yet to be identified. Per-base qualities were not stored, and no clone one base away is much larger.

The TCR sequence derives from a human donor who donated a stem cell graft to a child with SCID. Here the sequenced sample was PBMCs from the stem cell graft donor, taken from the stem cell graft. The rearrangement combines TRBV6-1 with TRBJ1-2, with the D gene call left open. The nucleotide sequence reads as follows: TGTGCCAGCAGTGAAAGCGGAAACTATGGCTACACCTTC. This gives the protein CASSESGNYGYTF.